One sample yielded the 13 T cell receptor beta chains listed below, sequenced in a study of T-cell memory formation after mild COVID-19. Each CDR3 protein gets one entry after TCRdb re-called the 5' RACE reads with MiXCR. The sample yields around 180,000 distinct CDR3 sequences, roughly 16% seen once. The sequencing sample was made of PBMCs or a T cell subset sorted from them (not recorded which). These TCRs come from an adult woman who had mild COVID-19 (a few samples of this study predate the infection). Cell type and time point are not known.

The chain recombines TRBV20-1 with TRBJ1-6; the D gene is possibly TRBD1 (5 bases). The CDR3 is 15 amino acids. The germline V and J ends were trimmed by 1 base and 11 bases, with 18 bases remaining between them. Germline CDR1 reads DFQATT; CDR2 reads SNEGSKA (reference sequence). The DNA for the CDR3 is TGCAGTGCTAGAGGAGTTGCAGGGCGGGCCGCACCCCTCCACTTT. This encodes CSARGVAGRAAPLHF.

This clonotype was seen a few times. The V and J genes are TRBV24-1 and TRBJ2-7, with 12 bases that match TRBD1. The CDR3 consists of 15 residues. V gave up 4 bases and J gave up 5 bases; unmatched junction bases: 5. Germline CDR1 is KGHDR and CDR2 is SFDVKD. The CDR3 region has the DNA TGTGCCACCAGTGAAGCCGGGACAGGGGGCCACGAGCAGTACTTC. This encodes CATSEAGTGGHEQYF.

V is TRBV19 and J is TRBJ2-1, with D perhaps assigned TRBD1 or TRBD2 (7 bases each). This CDR3 has 18 residues. Trimming removed 2 bases at V and 4 bases at J, with 21 bases between. Germline V gene data show CDR1 as LNHDA and CDR2 as SQIVND (reference sequence). CDR3 protein: CASSIQSGRGLRYNEQFF. The DNA for the CDR3 is TGTGCCAGTAGTATACAATCAGGGAGGGGGCTCAGGTACAATGAGCAGTTCTTC.

In this sample, this clonotype turned up a few times. The V gene is TRBV7-2, the J gene TRBJ2-5; D is ambiguous. V lost 1 base and J lost 2, with 8 bases in between. The CDR3 contains 14 residues. Germline-derived CDR1 and CDR2 are SGHTA and FQGNSA. The CDR3 here is CASSLVVLQETQYF. In nucleotides, the CDR3 is TGTGCCAGCAGCTTAGTAGTTCTGCAAGAGACCCAGTACTTC.

This clonotype was seen a few times. The rearrangement uses TRBV7-2 and TRBJ2-1; 8 nucleotides align to TRBD2. CDR1 is SGHTA and CDR2 is FQGNSA in the germline V gene. CDR3 length: 15 residues. V shed 5 bases and J 4 bases; nucleotides not matched to a gene: 7. In DNA, the CDR3 is TGTGCCAGCAGCGCCCAGCGGGGGACATACAATGAGCAGTTCTTC. This gives the protein CASSAQRGTYNEQFF.

In its sample, this clonotype was seen a few times. V gene TRBV29-1 combines with J gene TRBJ2-4, with D unresolved. V was cut by 2 bases and J by 4 bases, with 9 bases left in between. This CDR3 comprises 13 residues. Looked up from germline, CDR1 is SQVTM and CDR2 is ANQGSEA. Written as DNA, the CDR3 is TGCAGCGTTGAAAGCCTGGGAAAAAACATTCAGTACTTC. The encoded protein is CSVESLGKNIQYF.

This clonotype occurred many times. The chain uses TRBV5-1 and TRBJ1-3; maybe TRBD1 (6 bases). This CDR3 contains 16 residues. V lost 10 bases and J 1 base, leaving 21 bases between the germline ends. Germline assignment: CDR1 SGHRS and CDR2 YFSETQ. CDR3 protein: CAWWGAGARSGNTIYF. CDR3 sequence (DNA): TGCGCCTGGTGGGGGGCCGGGGCGAGGTCTGGAAACACCATATATTTT.

The sample holds a few counts of this clonotype. The CDR3 DNA follows: TGTGCCAGCAGCCAAGGACAGAAAGCCCACGAGCAGTACTTC. It translates to CASSQGQKAHEQYF. This chain joins TRBV3-1 and TRBJ2-7; a weak D match, TRBD1 (5 bases). Between the trimmed V and J ends, which lost 1 base and 5 bases, there was a span of 12 bases. The CDR3 covers 14 residues. Germline V gene data show CDR1 as LGHDT and CDR2 as YNNKEL (reference sequence).

The chain employs TRBV5-1 and TRBJ1-2; no firm D call. The CDR3 covers 18 residues. Germline-derived CDR1 and CDR2 are SGHRS and YFSETQ. Trimming removed 2 bases from V and 2 bases from J, with 22 bases in between. The CDR3 sequence: CASSLSIKRHPGNYGYTF. CDR3 nucleotide sequence: TGCGCCAGCAGCTTATCCATCAAACGGCACCCGGGCAACTATGGCTACACCTTC.

This clonotype was detected a few times. The genes are TRBV7-2 and TRBJ1-2; D not certain. CDR3 length: 14 residues. CDR1 and CDR2 from the germline V gene are SGHTA and FQGNSA. Trimming pared 1 base from V and 0 bases from J, leaving 6 bases between. As DNA, the CDR3 is TGTGCCAGCAGCTTAGATTCAGCTAACTATGGCTACACCTTC. Its protein product is CASSLDSANYGYTF.

This clonotype has a handful of counts. V and J are TRBV20-1 and TRBJ1-1, with unresolved D. The germline V gene encodes CDR1 DFQATT and CDR2 SNEGSKA (reference sequence). The germline V and J ends were trimmed by 6 bases and 2 bases, with 7 bases remaining between them. This CDR3 has 11 residues. In DNA form, the CDR3 reads TGCAGTGCCGCCTACAACACTGAAGCTTTCTTT. It translates to CSAAYNTEAFF.

This clonotype was recorded a few times. This chain joins TRBV20-1 and TRBJ2-1, with 12 bases aligning to TRBD2. CDR1 and CDR2 from the germline V gene are DFQATT and SNEGSKA (reference sequence). The CDR3 consists of 12 residues. The chain's CDR3 is CCGLAGPNEQFF. The DNA for the CDR3 is TGCTGCGGACTAGCGGGACCCAATGAGCAGTTCTTC.

The chain combines TRBV6-5 with TRBJ1-1; a weak D match, TRBD1 (5 bases). The germline gives CDR1 MNHEY, CDR2 SVGAGI. Trimming removed 1 base at V and 3 bases at J, with 6 bases between. The CDR3 is 13 amino acids. The CDR3 spells CASSYLGDTEAFF. The CDR3 DNA sequence: TGTGCCAGCAGTTACTTGGGGGACACTGAAGCTTTCTTT.